This is a list of T cell receptor beta chains from one sample in a study of early T cells in non-severe SARS-CoV-2 infection. TCRdb processed the 5' RACE reads anew with MiXCR; each CDR3 protein has one entry. In the table there are about 45,000 distinct CDR3 sequences, 11% of which are singletons. The material sequenced was whole blood. All receptors derive from an adult who was a healthcare worker with PCR-confirmed SARS-CoV-2 infection or an uninfected control (not recorded which). Both conserved end residues are part of each CDR3. A D gene is named only where the DNA matches it firmly. Size values are once, few and many counts, or a class for expanded clones, and some rows have none.

clone_size: NA
v_call: TRBV6-2/TRBV6-3
j_call: TRBJ2-3
d_call: TRBD2
cdr3_nt: TGTGCCAGCAGGCCTCCGGGACTAGCGGGAGGAGATACGCAGTATTTT
cdr3_aa: CASRPPGLAGGDTQYF

clone_size: few
v_call: TRBV5-1
j_call: TRBJ1-2
d_call: NA
cdr3_nt: TGCGCCAGCAGCCCTCCGATCCCTTTAAATGGCTACACCTTC
cdr3_aa: CASSPPIPLNGYTF

clone_size: few
v_call: TRBV6-5
j_call: TRBJ1-2
d_call: TRBD1
cdr3_nt: TGTGCCAGCAGTTTAGGGGGGACAGCAAGCTTCTATGGCTACACCTTC
cdr3_aa: CASSLGGTASFYGYTF

clone_size: many
v_call: TRBV12-3/TRBV12-4
j_call: TRBJ2-2
d_call: TRBD1
cdr3_nt: TGTGCCAGCAGTCCCCAAACAGGGGCCGGGGAGCTGTTTTTT
cdr3_aa: CASSPQTGAGELFF

clone_size: many
v_call: TRBV19
j_call: TRBJ1-2
d_call: NA
cdr3_nt: TGTGCCAGTAGTATGGACATTTACGGTGGCTACACCTTC
cdr3_aa: CASSMDIYGGYTF

clone_size: few
v_call: TRBV12-3/TRBV12-4
j_call: TRBJ1-1
d_call: NA
cdr3_nt: TGTGCCAGCAGTCAACCCCCAGGGGACGCTTTCTTT
cdr3_aa: CASSQPPGDAFF

clone_size: few
v_call: TRBV2
j_call: TRBJ1-5
d_call: TRBD1
cdr3_nt: TGTGCCAGCAGGAGGGACAGGGGCGACAATCAGCCCCAGCATTTT
cdr3_aa: CASRRDRGDNQPQHF

clone_size: many
v_call: TRBV19
j_call: TRBJ1-2
d_call: TRBD1
cdr3_nt: TGTGCCAGTCGGACAGGGGGCCTCTATGGCTACACCTTC
cdr3_aa: CASRTGGLYGYTF

clone_size: many
v_call: TRBV10-3
j_call: TRBJ2-7
d_call: TRBD2
cdr3_nt: TGTGCCATCAGTGATGCCGGGAGGGGTCACGAGCAGTACTTC
cdr3_aa: CAISDAGRGHEQYF

clone_size: many
v_call: TRBV5-6
j_call: TRBJ2-3
d_call: TRBD2
cdr3_nt: TGTGCCAGCAGCTTTGGGATAGCGGGATTCACAGATACGCAGTATTTT
cdr3_aa: CASSFGIAGFTDTQYF